The 12 T cell receptor beta chains in this list originate from one sample, sequenced in a study of blood T cell repertoires in COVID-19. Clones were sequenced by immunoSEQ multiplex PCR, and TCRdb holds only the in-frame ones, with some missing. This table has some 260,000 clones, approximately 82% appearing once. Material for sequencing was peripheral blood. These receptors came from an elderly woman with active or convalescent COVID-19.

This clone has only a few counts. This rearrangement joins TRBV27 to TRBJ2-7, with TRBD2 identical over 11 bases. CDR1 MNHEY and CDR2 SMNVEV come from the germline V gene (reference sequence). The V gene end was trimmed by 4 bases and the J gene end by 4 bases; junction bases not matched to a gene: 3. The CDR3 is made up of 14 amino acids. Here the CDR3 reads CASSSLAGAYEQYF. The CDR3 DNA reads TGTGCCAGCAGTTCACTAGCGGGAGCATACGAGCAGTACTTC.

The genes are TRBV7-8 and TRBJ2-7; no firm D call. This CDR3 is 14 amino acids long. Germline V gene lookup returns CDR1 SGHVS and CDR2 FQNEAQ. V was pared by 0 bases and J by 5 bases, with 11 bases between. The CDR3 protein is CASSLASGKHEQYF. The CDR3 region has the DNA TGTGCCAGCAGCTTAGCATCAGGAAAGCACGAGCAGTACTTC.

The gene calls are TRBV28 and TRBJ1-4; D unclear. Per germline, CDR1 MDHEN and CDR2 SYDVKM. The V end was cut by 4 bases, the J end by 0 bases, with 15 bases between. This CDR3 contains 17 residues. The CDR3 DNA reads TGTGCCAGCAGTTCCCCGACATTCGTTGCAACTAATGAAAAACTGTTTTTT. Encoded protein: CASSSPTFVATNEKLFF.

The V and J genes are TRBV18 and TRBJ1-5, with D hard to call. The CDR3 spans 16 residues. V lost 3 bases and J 0 bases, leaving 12 bases between the germline ends. Germline lookup yields CDR1 KGHSH and CDR2 LQKENI. The CDR3, as DNA: TGTGCCAGCTCACCCCAGTCAGCAGGTAGCAATCAGCCCCAGCATTTT. Its translation is CASSPQSAGSNQPQHF.

The chain recombines TRBV18 with TRBJ1-1; the D gene is possibly TRBD1 (6 bases). Trimming pared 6 bases from V and 0 bases from J, leaving 17 bases between. In germline, CDR1 is KGHSH, CDR2 LQKENI. The CDR3 is made up of 16 amino acids. CDR3 DNA: TGTGCCAGCTCTAGCGGGGGGCACTCGGTGAACACTGAAGCTTTCTTT. Encoded protein: CASSSGGHSVNTEAFF.

The gene calls are TRBV3-1 (or the pseudogene TRBV3-2) and TRBJ2-5, with D hard to call. This CDR3 is 12 amino acids long. The germline CDR1 and CDR2 sequences are LGHDT and YNNKEL (reference sequence). V gave up 6 bases and J gave up 0 bases, with 5 bases separating them. The CDR3 DNA reads TGTGCCAGCAGACTAAACCAAGAGACCCAGTACTTC. Its translation is CASRLNQETQYF.

The V gene is TRBV5-1, the J gene TRBJ1-1, with a possible D match to TRBD1 (6 bases). CDR1 and CDR2 from the germline V gene are SGHRS and YFSETQ. With 4 bases removed from V and 1 base from J, the gap between germline ends came to 11 bases. This CDR3 is 14 amino acids long. As DNA, the CDR3 is TGCGCCAGCAGCGAAGGACAGCCGAACACTGAAGCTTTCTTT. It translates to CASSEGQPNTEAFF.

The chain joins TRBV10-3 to TRBJ1-2; 9 bases fit TRBD1. In germline, CDR1 is ENHRY, CDR2 SYGVKD. V shed 3 bases, J shed 6 bases, and the junction held 11 bases outside the gene matches. The CDR3 contains 16 residues. CDR3 sequence reads: CAISEEGTGTVNGYTF. The DNA for the CDR3 is TGTGCCATCAGTGAAGAAGGGACAGGGACTGTCAATGGCTACACCTTC.

The count of this clone is one. The genes are TRBV6-5 and TRBJ2-7, with D perhaps matching TRBD1 (7 bases). The V and J ends lost 5 bases and 4 bases respectively, with 15 bases between them. Germline CDR1 is MNHEY and CDR2 is SVGAGI. The CDR3 contains 14 residues. The CDR3 nucleotides read TGTGCCAGCAGTCGGGGGACAGAGCAGTACGAGCAGTACTTC. This codes for CASSRGTEQYEQYF.

The chain links TRBV2 to TRBJ2-4, with D perhaps matching TRBD1 (5 bases). The CDR3 is 14 residues long. With 4 bases removed from V and 0 bases from J, the gap between germline ends came to 7 bases. The V gene's germline CDR1 is SNHLY and CDR2 FYNNEI. This chain's CDR3 is CASSGRGAKNIQYF. The CDR3 DNA reads as TGTGCCAGCAGTGGAAGGGGAGCCAAAAACATTCAGTACTTC.

This clone was seen a handful of times. The chain joins TRBV5-6 to TRBJ2-3; tentative D call: TRBD2 (5 bases). The CDR3 sequence is 15 residues long. Trimming removed 0 bases from V and 2 bases from J, with 10 bases in between. Per germline, CDR1 SGHDT and CDR2 YYEEEE. The CDR3, as DNA: TGTGCCAGCAGCTTGGGGACTCACCTCACAGATACGCAGTATTTT. Its protein is CASSLGTHLTDTQYF.

The gene calls are TRBV9 and TRBJ2-7; D is unresolved. The CDR3 extends over 15 amino acids. CDR1 SGDLS and CDR2 YYNGEE come from the germline V gene. The V gene lost 2 bases and the J gene lost 2 bases, with 14 bases spanning the gap. CDR3 coding DNA: TGTGCCAGCAGCGTGGCCGGGTCCCCGACCTACGAGCAGTACTTC. Translated: CASSVAGSPTYEQYF.